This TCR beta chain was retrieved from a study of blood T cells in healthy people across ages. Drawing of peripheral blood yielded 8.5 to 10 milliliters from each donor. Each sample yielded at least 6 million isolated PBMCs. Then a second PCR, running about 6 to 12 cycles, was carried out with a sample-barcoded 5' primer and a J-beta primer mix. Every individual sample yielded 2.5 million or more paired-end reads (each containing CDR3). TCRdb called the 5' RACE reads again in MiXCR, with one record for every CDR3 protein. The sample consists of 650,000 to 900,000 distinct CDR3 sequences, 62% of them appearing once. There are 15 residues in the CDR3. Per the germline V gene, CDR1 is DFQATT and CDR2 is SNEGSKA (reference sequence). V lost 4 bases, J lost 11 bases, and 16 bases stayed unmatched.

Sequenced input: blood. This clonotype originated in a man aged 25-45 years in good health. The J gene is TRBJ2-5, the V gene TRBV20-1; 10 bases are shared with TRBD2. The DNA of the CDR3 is TGCAGTGCTAATAGCGGGACTAGCGTCTACAATGAGCAGTACTTC. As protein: CSANSGTSVYNEQYF.